The T cell receptor (beta chain) described here comes from a study of regulatory T cells in long-lasting Graves disease (dated by TCRdb to the early 2020s). In the study overall: Persistent Graves' disease was defined as persistently positive TSH receptor autoantibodies together with antithyroid drug treatment for over 5 years. This study used TCR sequencing and RNA sequencing of peripheral blood to compare persistent Graves' disease patients against newly diagnosed Graves' disease patients. The study was registered as a clinical trial and conducted in China. A total of around 35 samples were covered by TCR sequencing, comprising some 13 persistent and around 20 newly diagnosed Graves' disease patients. In the clinical cohort, patients with persistent Graves' disease had used antithyroid drugs for an average of roughly 10 years.

The CDR3 starts with the cysteine, ends with the phenylalanine, and has 16 residues. Solely the CDR3 DNA is kept, with 48 bases framed from the first base. As encoded in the germline V gene, CDR1 is MDHEN while CDR2 is SYDVKM. Relative to germline, V is 3 bases shorter and J is 5 bases shorter, with 19 bases between their ends. On this clonotype itself: The clone's antigen remains unknown. Within one base of it there is no much larger clone, and no base qualities were kept.

Preparation of the library involved multiplex PCR. These reads were obtained on an Illumina HiSeq 4000. CDR3 regions were amplified by Arm-PCR with iRepertoire HTBI primers to construct TCR beta libraries. Before sequencing, the PCR products went through gel purification. In the paper's pipeline: Across samples, 60 to 75 TRBV and roughly 15 TRBJ segments were identified and used for gene usage analysis of CDR3 amino acid clonotypes. COPE and FqMerger were used to merge filtered high-quality paired reads into contigs. Contigs were aligned with BLAST to IMGT TRBV, TRBD and TRBJ reference genes, and CDR3 was defined per IMGT. Clonotypes above 0.1% frequency were classified as highly expanded clones. Repertoire diversity was measured by Shannon entropy, and V-J evenness by the Gini coefficient. Public clonotypes were defined as clonotypes shared by more than one individual. Starting from the raw public reads, TCRdb applied fastp trimming at Q25, assembled clones with MiXCR and retained in-frame beta chains. Rows are combined by CDR3 protein, so each entry shows the most common genes and DNA. What appears here as the V and J calls and clone size reflects TCRdb's work, not the paper's. The sample data list roughly 400,000 distinct CDR3 sequences, and around 20% of these were observed just once. The ten largest clones represent 13% to 15% of the sample.

Beyond this particular receptor, the publication reports: Only the TCR beta chain was sequenced and analyzed. Only peripheral blood was studied, because thyroid tissue, the primary lesion, was inaccessible. Persistent Graves' disease patients showed lower TCR Shannon entropy and fewer highly expanded clones than newly diagnosed patients, suggesting clonal expansion. Patients with persistent disease shared more public clonotypes (fewer than 3,000) than newly diagnosed patients did (more than 900). The authors acknowledged the small sample size as a limitation that may reduce accuracy. Preferential use of TRBV28, TRBJ1-2 and TRBJ2-5 was observed in persistent disease, whereas TRBV20-1 and TRBJ2-1 were favored in newly diagnosed disease.

The time point label here, explained by the study, means: persistent/refractory GD, antithyroid drugs over 5 years with positive TRAb. RNA was extracted from PBMCs in TRIzol for both TCR sequencing and RNA sequencing. Graves' disease was diagnosed according to American Thyroid Association guidelines. Patients for the study were recruited at an endocrinology department in Xi'an, China. From each patient, approximately 9.9 milliliters of peripheral blood was collected into an EDTA anticoagulant tube. Ficoll Paque Plus density gradient separation was used to isolate PBMCs, and no further T cell sorting was done. An Agilent 2100 Bioanalyzer and agarose gel were used to check RNA quality, while a NanoDrop 2000 measured RNA concentration.

This specimen consisted of peripheral blood mononuclear cells (PBMCs), obtained when the disease was refractory, from a patient treated with antithyroid drugs. This sequence originates from a female donor with Graves disease. The chain was built from TRBV28 and TRBJ2-5; TRBD2 could be the D gene, as 6 bases match. CDR3 sequence: CASSLGGTSRPETQYF. The DNA sequence is given as TGTGCCAGCAGTTTGGGCGGGACCTCAAGACCTGAGACCCAGTACTTC.